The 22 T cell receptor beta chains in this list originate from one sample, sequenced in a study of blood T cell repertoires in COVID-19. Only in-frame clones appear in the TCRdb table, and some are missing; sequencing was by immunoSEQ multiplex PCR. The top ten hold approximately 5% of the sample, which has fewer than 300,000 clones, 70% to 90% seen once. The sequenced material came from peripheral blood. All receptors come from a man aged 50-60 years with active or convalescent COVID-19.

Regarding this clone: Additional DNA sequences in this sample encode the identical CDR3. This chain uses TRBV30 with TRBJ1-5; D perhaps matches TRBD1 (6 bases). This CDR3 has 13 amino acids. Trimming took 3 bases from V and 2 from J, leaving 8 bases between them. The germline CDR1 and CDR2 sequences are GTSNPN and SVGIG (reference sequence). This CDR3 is CAWSRQGNQPQHF. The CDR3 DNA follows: TGTGCCTGGAGCAGACAGGGCAATCAGCCCCAGCATTTT.

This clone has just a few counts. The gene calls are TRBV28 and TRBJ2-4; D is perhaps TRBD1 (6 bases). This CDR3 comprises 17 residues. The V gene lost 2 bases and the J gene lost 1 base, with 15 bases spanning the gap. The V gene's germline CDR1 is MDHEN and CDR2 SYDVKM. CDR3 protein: CASSLTRYREAKNIQYF. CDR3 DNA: TGTGCCAGCAGTTTAACGCGGTACAGGGAGGCCAAAAACATTCAGTACTTC.

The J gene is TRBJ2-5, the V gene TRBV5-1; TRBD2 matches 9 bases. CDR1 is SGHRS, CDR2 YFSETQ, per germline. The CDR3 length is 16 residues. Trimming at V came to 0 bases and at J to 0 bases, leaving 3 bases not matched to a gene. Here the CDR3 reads CASSLAPSGNQETQYF. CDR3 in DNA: TGCGCCAGCAGCTTGGCCCCTAGCGGGAACCAAGAGACCCAGTACTTC.

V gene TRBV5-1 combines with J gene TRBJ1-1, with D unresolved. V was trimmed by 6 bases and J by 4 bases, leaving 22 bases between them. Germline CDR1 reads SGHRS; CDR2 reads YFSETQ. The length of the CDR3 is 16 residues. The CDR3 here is CASNPGNTLPSTEAFF. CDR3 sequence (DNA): TGCGCCAGCAACCCGGGAAACACCTTGCCCAGCACTGAAGCTTTCTTT.

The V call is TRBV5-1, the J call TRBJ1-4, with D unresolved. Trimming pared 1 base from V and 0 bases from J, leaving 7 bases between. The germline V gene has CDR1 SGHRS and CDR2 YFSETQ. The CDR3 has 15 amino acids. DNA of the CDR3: TGCGCCAGCAGCTTGTCCAGATCAACTAATGAAAAACTGTTTTTT. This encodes CASSLSRSTNEKLFF.

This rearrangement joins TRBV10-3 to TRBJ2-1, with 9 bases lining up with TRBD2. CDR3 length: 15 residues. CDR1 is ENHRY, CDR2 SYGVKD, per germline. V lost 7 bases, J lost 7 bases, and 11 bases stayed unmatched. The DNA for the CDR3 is TGTGCCATCAAGGGGGCTAGCGGGGCGGGGAATGAGCAGTTCTTC. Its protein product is CAIKGASGAGNEQFF.

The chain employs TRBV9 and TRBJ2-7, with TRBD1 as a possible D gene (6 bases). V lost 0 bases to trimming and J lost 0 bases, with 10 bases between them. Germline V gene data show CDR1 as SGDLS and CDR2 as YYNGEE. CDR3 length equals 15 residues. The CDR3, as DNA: TGTGCCAGCAGCGTAGGACAGGACCCCTCCTACGAGCAGTACTTC. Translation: CASSVGQDPSYEQYF.

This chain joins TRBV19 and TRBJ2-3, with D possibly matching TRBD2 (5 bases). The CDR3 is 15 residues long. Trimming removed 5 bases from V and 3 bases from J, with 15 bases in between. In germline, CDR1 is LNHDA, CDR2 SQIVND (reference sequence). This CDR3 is CASSPSGGRTDTQYF. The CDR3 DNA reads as TGTGCCAGTAGTCCTTCCGGAGGTAGGACAGATACGCAGTATTTT.

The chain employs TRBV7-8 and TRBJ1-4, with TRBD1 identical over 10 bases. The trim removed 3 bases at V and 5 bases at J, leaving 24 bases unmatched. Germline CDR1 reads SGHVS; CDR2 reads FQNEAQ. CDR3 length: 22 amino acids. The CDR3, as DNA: TGTGCCAGCAGCTTTTGGGCAATTGAGGTGGGACAGGGGCTCAATGTAAATGAAAAACTGTTTTTT. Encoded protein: CASSFWAIEVGQGLNVNEKLFF. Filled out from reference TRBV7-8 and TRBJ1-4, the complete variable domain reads GAGVSQSPRYKVAKRGQDVALRCDPISGHVSLFWYQQALGQGPEFLTYFQNEAQLDKSGLPSDRFFAERPEGSVSTLKIQRTQQEDSAVYLCASSFWAIEVGQGLNVNEKLFFGSGTQLSVL.

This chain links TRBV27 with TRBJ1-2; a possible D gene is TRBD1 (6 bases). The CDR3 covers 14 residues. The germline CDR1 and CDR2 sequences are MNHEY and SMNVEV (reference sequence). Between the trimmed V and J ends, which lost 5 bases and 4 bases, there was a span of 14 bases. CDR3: CASSKVTGPYGYTF. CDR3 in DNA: TGTGCCAGCAGTAAGGTGACAGGTCCCTATGGCTACACCTTC.

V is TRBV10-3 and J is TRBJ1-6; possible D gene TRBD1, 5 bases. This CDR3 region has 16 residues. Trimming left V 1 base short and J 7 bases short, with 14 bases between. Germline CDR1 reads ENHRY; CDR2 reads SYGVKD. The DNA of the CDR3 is TGTGCCATCAGTGAGTGGGGGGGTTTGGCAAATTCACCCCTCCACTTT. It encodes CAISEWGGLANSPLHF.

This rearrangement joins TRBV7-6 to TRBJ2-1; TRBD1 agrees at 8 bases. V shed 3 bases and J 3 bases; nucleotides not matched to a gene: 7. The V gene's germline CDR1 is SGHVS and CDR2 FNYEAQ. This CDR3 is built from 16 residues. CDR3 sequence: CASSFAQGGVYNEQFF. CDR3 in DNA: TGTGCCAGCAGCTTCGCACAGGGGGGAGTCTACAATGAGCAGTTCTTC.

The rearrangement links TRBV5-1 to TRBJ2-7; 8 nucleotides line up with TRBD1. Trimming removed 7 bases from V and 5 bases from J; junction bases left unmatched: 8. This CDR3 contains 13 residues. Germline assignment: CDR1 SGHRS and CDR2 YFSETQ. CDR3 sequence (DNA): TGCGCCAGCTTTACTCAGGGGGCGGACGAGCAGTACTTC. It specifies CASFTQGADEQYF.

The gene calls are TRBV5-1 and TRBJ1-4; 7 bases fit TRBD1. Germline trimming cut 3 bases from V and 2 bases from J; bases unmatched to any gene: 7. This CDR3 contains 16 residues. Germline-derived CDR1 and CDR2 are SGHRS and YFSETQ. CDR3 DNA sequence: TGCGCCAGCAGCTCCCAGGGGGGCTCTACTAATGAAAAACTGTTTTTT. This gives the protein CASSSQGGSTNEKLFF.

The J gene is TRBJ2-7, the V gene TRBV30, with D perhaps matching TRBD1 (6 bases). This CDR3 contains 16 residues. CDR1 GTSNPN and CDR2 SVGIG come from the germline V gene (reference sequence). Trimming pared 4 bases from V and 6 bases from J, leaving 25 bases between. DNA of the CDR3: TGTGCCTGGAACCCGAAAAAACCTAGCCAACAGGGCGAGCAGTACTTC. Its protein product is CAWNPKKPSQQGEQYF.

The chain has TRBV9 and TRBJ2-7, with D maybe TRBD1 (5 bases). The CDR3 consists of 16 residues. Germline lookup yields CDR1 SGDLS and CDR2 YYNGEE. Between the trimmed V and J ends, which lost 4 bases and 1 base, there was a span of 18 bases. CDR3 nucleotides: TGTGCCAGCAGCCCCGCAAGGGCAGGGTCTTCCTACGAGCAGTACTTC. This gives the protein CASSPARAGSSYEQYF.

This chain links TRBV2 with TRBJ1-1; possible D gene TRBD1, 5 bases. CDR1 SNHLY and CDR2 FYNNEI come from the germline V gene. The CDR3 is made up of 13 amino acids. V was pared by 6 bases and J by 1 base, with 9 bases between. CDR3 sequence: CASSFTGNTEAFF. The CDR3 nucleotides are TGTGCCAGCAGCTTTACAGGGAACACTGAAGCTTTCTTT.

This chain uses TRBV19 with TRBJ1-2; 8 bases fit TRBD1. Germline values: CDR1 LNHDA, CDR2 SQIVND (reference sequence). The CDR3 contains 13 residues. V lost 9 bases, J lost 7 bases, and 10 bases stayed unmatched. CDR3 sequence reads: CARRTGKGSGYTF. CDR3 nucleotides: TGTGCCAGGAGGACAGGGAAAGGATCTGGCTACACCTTC.

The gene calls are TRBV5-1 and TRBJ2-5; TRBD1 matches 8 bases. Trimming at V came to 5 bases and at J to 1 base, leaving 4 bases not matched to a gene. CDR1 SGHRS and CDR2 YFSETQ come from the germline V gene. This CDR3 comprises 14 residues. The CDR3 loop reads CASRMGQAQETQYF. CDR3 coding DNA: TGCGCCAGCAGGATGGGACAGGCCCAAGAGACCCAGTACTTC.

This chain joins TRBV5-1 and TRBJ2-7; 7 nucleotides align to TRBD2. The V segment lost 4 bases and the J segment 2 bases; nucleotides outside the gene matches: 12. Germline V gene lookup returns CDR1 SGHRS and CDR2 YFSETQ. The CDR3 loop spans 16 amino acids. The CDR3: CASSLTLTGGAYEQYF. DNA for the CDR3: TGCGCCAGCAGCCTGACCCTTACGGGAGGCGCCTACGAGCAGTACTTC.

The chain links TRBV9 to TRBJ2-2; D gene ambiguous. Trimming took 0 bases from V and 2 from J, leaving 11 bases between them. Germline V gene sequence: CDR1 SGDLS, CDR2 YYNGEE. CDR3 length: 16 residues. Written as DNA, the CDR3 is TGTGCCAGCAGCGTAGCTCCGATCAGTAACACCGGGGAGCTGTTTTTT. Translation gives CASSVAPISNTGELFF.

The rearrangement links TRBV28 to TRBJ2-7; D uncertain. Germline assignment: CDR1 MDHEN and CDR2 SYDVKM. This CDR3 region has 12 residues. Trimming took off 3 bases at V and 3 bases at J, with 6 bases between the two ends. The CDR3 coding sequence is TGTGCCAGCAGTTTCCCCGGCTACGAGCAGTACTTC. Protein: CASSFPGYEQYF.